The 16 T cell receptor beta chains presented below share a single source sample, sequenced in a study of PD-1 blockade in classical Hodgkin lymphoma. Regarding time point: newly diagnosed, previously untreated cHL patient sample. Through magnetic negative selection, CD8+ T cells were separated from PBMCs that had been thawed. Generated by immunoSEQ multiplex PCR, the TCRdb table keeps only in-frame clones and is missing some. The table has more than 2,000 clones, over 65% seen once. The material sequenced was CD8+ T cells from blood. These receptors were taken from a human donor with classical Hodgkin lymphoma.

The CDR3 here is CASSVRLNTGELFF. The CDR3 DNA is TGTGCCAGCAGCGTAAGACTGAACACCGGGGAGCTGTTTTTT. The V call is TRBV9, the J call TRBJ2-2; no clear D gene. Germline CDR1 SGDLS, CDR2 YYNGEE. Between the trimmed V and J ends, which lost 1 base and 1 base, there was a span of 5 bases. The CDR3 has 14 residues.

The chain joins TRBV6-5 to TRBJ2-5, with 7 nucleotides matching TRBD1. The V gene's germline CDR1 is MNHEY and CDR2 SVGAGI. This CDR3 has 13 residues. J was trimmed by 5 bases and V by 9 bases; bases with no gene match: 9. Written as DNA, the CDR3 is TGTGCCAGTTTATCAGGGGGAAGTGAGACCCAGTACTTC. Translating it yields CASLSGGSETQYF.

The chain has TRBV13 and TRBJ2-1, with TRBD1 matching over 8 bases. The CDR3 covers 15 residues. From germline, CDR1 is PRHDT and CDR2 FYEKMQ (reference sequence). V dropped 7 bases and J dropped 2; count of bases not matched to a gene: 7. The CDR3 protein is CASNDRDRPYNEQFF. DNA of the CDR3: TGTGCCAGCAATGACCGGGACAGGCCCTACAATGAGCAGTTCTTC.

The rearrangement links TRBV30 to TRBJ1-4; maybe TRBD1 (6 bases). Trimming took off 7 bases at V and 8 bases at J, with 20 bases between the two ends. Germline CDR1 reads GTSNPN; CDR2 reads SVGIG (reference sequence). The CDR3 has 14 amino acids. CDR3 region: CASSRGVDVEKLFF. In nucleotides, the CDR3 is TGTGCCTCTTCGAGGGGGGTTGACGTCGAAAAACTGTTTTTT. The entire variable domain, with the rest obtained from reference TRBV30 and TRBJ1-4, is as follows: SQTIHQWPATLVQPVGSPLSLECTVEGTSNPNLYWYRQAAGRGLQLLFYSVGIGQISSEVPQNLSASRPQDRQFILSSKKLLLSDSGFYLCASSRGVDVEKLFFGSGTQLSVL.

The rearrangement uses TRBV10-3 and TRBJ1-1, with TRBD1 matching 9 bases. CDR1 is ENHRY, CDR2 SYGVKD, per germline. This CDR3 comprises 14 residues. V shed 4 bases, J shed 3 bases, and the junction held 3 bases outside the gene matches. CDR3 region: CAISGGQGDTEAFF. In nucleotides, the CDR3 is TGTGCCATCAGTGGGGGACAGGGAGACACTGAAGCTTTCTTT.

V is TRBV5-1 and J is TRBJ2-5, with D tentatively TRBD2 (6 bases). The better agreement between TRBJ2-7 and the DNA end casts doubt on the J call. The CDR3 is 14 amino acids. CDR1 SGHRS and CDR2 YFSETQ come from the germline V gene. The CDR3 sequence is CASSSPGTEYEQYF. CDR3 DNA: TGCGCCAGCAGCTCTCCAGGGACTGAGTACGAGCAGTACTTC.

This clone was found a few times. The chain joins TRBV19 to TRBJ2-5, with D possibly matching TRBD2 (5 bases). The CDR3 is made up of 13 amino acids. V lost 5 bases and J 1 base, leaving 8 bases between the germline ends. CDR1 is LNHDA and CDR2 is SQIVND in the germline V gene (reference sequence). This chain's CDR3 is CASSFGVQETQYF. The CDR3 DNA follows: TGTGCCAGTAGTTTCGGGGTCCAAGAGACCCAGTACTTC.

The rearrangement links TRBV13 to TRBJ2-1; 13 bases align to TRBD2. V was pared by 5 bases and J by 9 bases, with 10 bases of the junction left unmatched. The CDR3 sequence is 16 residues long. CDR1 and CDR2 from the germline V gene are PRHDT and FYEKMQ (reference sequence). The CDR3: CASSPRTSGRASEQFF. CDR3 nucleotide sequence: TGTGCCAGCAGCCCGAGGACTAGCGGGAGAGCGAGTGAGCAGTTCTTC.

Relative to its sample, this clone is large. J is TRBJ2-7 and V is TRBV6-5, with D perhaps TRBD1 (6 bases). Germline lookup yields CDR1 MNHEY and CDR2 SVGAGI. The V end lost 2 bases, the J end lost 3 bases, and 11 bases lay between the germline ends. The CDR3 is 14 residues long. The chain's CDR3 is CASSYTTGNYEQYF. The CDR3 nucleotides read TGTGCCAGCAGTTACACAACAGGGAACTACGAGCAGTACTTC.

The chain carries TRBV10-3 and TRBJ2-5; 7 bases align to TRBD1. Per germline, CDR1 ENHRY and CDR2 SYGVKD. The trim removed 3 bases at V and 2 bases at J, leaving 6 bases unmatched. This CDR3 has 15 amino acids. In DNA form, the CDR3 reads TGTGCCATCAGTGAAGAAGTGACAGGGCAAGAGACCCAGTACTTC. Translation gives CAISEEVTGQETQYF.

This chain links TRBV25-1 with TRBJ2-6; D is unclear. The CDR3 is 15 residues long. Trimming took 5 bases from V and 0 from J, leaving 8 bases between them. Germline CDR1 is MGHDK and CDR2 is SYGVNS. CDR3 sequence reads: CASSSPSSGANVLTF. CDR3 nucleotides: TGTGCCAGCAGTTCACCGTCCTCTGGGGCCAACGTCCTGACTTTC.

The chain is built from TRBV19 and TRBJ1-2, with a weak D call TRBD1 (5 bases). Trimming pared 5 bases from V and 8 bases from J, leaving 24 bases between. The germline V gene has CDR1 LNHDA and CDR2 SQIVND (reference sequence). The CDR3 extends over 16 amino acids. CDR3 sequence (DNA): TGTGCCAGTAGTTACGATTCCGTGATAGGCGGGGACGGCTACACCTTC. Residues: CASSYDSVIGGDGYTF.

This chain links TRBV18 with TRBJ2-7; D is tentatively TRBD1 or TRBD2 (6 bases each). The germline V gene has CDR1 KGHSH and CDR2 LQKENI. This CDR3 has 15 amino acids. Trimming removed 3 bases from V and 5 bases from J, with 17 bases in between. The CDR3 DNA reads TGTGCCAGCTCACCTGCCGGGGGCCGATTTCACGAGCAGTACTTC. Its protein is CASSPAGGRFHEQYF.

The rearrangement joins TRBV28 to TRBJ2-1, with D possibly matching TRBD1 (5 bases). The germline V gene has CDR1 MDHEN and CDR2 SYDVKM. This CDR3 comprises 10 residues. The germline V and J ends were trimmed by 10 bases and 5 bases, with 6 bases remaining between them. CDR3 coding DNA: TGTGCCACAGGGCACAATGAGCAGTTCTTC. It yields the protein CATGHNEQFF.

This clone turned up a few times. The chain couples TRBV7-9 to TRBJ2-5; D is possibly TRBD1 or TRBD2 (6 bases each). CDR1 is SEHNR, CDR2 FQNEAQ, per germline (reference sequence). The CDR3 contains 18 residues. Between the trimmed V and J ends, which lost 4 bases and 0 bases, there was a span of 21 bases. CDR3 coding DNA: TGTGCCAGCAGCTCCCCTCCGGAGGGGGTCCCGTACCAAGAGACCCAGTACTTC. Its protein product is CASSSPPEGVPYQETQYF.

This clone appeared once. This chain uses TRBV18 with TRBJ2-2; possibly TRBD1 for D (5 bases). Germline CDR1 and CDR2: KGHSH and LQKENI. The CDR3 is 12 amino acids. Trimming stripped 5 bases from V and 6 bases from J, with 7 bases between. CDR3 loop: CASSEGAGELFF. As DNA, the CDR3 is TGTGCCAGCTCAGAAGGGGCCGGGGAGCTGTTTTTT.